What follows are 30 T cell receptor beta chains derived from one specimen sequenced in a study of cytotoxic CD8 clonotypes in ibrutinib-treated CLL. TCRdb keeps only in-frame clones here, not all; method: immunoSEQ multiplex PCR. The sample includes some 200,000 clones, about 75% seen only once; the top ten take about 6%. Sequenced here: PBMCs, sampled after 12 months of ibrutinib treatment. These TCRs come from a human donor with chronic lymphocytic leukemia.

The chain couples TRBV30 to TRBJ2-3; 7 bases are a match to TRBD2. Germline V gives CDR1 GTSNPN, CDR2 SVGIG (reference sequence). With V trimmed by 0 bases and J by 5 bases, 8 bases remained unmatched. This CDR3 has 15 residues. The CDR3 is CAWSVNAGVRDTQYF. CDR3 nucleotide sequence: TGTGCCTGGAGTGTAAACGCGGGGGTTCGAGATACGCAGTATTTT.

A single count supports this clone. V and J are TRBV6-5 and TRBJ1-1, with D possibly being TRBD1 (5 bases). The V end lost 6 bases, the J end lost 14 bases, and 16 bases lay between the germline ends. Per germline, CDR1 MNHEY and CDR2 SVGAGI. The CDR3 spans 11 residues. CDR3 nucleotide sequence: TGTGCCAGCAGGATGGGGCAGGTCGGATTCTTT. Residues: CASRMGQVGFF.

This clone was seen only a few times. This sequence joins TRBV4-3 and TRBJ2-5; TRBD2 matches 11 bases. The CDR3 has 16 amino acids. J was trimmed by 3 bases and V by 4 bases; bases with no gene match: 7. CDR1 LGHNA and CDR2 YSLEER come from the germline V gene. CDR3 amino acids: CASSPSGTSGEETQYF. The DNA for the CDR3 is TGCGCCAGCAGCCCCTCCGGGACTAGCGGCGAAGAGACCCAGTACTTC.

V gene TRBV11-2 combines with J gene TRBJ2-7, with D uncertain. The V and J ends lost 3 bases and 6 bases respectively, with 9 bases between them. The CDR3 is 12 residues long. In germline, CDR1 is SGHAT, CDR2 FQNNGV. This CDR3 is CASSFAVGEQYF. The CDR3 bases are TGTGCCAGCAGCTTCGCAGTGGGCGAGCAGTACTTC.

The V call is TRBV5-1, the J call TRBJ2-1; D may be TRBD1 or TRBD2 (5 bases each). Germline V gene sequence: CDR1 SGHRS, CDR2 YFSETQ. The CDR3 length is 14 residues. V was clipped by 3 bases and J by 12 bases, with 19 bases between them. In DNA form, the CDR3 reads TGCGCCAGCAGCTCTGGGACCTCGTCTGTGGGGCAGTTCTTC. The encoded protein is CASSSGTSSVGQFF.

The chain links TRBV4-2 to TRBJ2-2; 9 nucleotides align to TRBD1. Trimming took 3 bases from V and 6 from J; bases not matched to a gene: 8. The length of the CDR3 is 16 residues. From germline, CDR1 is LGHNA and CDR2 YNFKEQ. The CDR3 sequence: CASSQETGGKAGELFF. The CDR3 coding sequence is TGTGCCAGCAGCCAGGAGACAGGGGGTAAGGCCGGGGAGCTGTTTTTT.

The V and J genes are TRBV11-3 and TRBJ2-7, with 10 positions matching TRBD1. This CDR3 region has 14 residues. The V gene end was trimmed by 5 bases and the J gene end by 2 bases; junction bases not matched to a gene: 3. Germline V gene lookup returns CDR1 SGHNT and CDR2 YENEEA. The CDR3 sequence is CASSPGTGAYEQYF. CDR3 bases: TGTGCCAGCAGCCCCGGGACAGGGGCCTACGAGCAGTACTTC.

For this clone: An end of the junction does not agree with germline; a read error may underlie this. This chain uses TRBV28 with TRBJ2-7, with D unresolved. The CDR3 contains 12 residues. Germline loops: CDR1 MDHEN, CDR2 SYDVKM. The CDR3 spells CASSTDSYEQYF. For the CDR3, the DNA is TGTGCCAGCAGTACAGACTCCTACGAACAGTACTTC.

J is TRBJ1-6 and V is TRBV30, with 7 positions matching TRBD1. V gave up 1 base and J gave up 7 bases; unmatched junction bases: 7. The CDR3 is 15 amino acids. From germline, CDR1 is GTSNPN and CDR2 SVGIG (reference sequence). CDR3 in amino acids: CAWSARQGYNSPLHF. The CDR3 nucleotides are TGTGCCTGGAGTGCCCGACAGGGATACAATTCACCCCTCCACTTT.

The sample holds many counts of this clone. In nucleotides, the CDR3 is TGTGCCAGCAGCTTAAGCGTTACAGATACGCAGTATTTT. Amino acid sequence: CASSLSVTDTQYF. The chain has TRBV11-2 and TRBJ2-3; no firm D call. This CDR3 is built from 13 residues. V gave up 2 bases and J gave up 3 bases, with 6 bases separating them. Germline V lookup: CDR1 SGHAT, CDR2 FQNNGV.

V gene TRBV19 combines with J gene TRBJ1-2; D not certain. This CDR3 comprises 12 residues. Germline CDR1 and CDR2: LNHDA and SQIVND (reference sequence). Trimming pared 3 bases from V and 7 bases from J, leaving 9 bases between. This chain's CDR3 is CASSMDGVGYTF. CDR3 nucleotides: TGTGCCAGTAGTATGGACGGGGTTGGCTACACCTTC.

This chain links TRBV9 with TRBJ1-5; D not certain. This CDR3 is built from 15 residues. From germline, CDR1 is SGDLS and CDR2 YYNGEE. Trimming stripped 2 bases from V and 10 bases from J, with 19 bases between. The CDR3 sequence: CASSVAGDSKSPQHF. The CDR3 nucleotides are TGTGCCAGCAGCGTCGCTGGAGACTCGAAAAGCCCCCAGCATTTT.

This sequence joins TRBV19 and TRBJ2-1, with 10 bases lining up with TRBD2. V lost 3 bases, J lost 8 bases, and 4 bases stayed unmatched. Germline CDR1 reads LNHDA; CDR2 reads SQIVND (reference sequence). The CDR3 spans 14 residues. CDR3 DNA sequence: TGTGCCAGTAGTATCACTAGCGGGAAGGATGAGCAGTTCTTC. It encodes CASSITSGKDEQFF.

The chain carries TRBV5-4 and TRBJ1-1; 8 bases line up with TRBD1. Germline CDR1 is SGHNT and CDR2 is YYREEE (reference sequence). V trimming: 4 bases; J trimming: 0 bases; junction bases outside the gene matches: 5. The CDR3 consists of 15 residues. The CDR3 protein is CASSPRQGLNTEAFF. CDR3 DNA: TGTGCCAGCAGCCCCCGACAGGGGCTGAACACTGAAGCTTTCTTT.

The chain's CDR3 is CASSYKTNTDTQYF. DNA of the CDR3: TGTGCCAGCAGTTACAAGACTAACACAGATACGCAGTATTTT. The chain carries TRBV6-5 and TRBJ2-3; tentative D call: TRBD2 (5 bases). CDR3 size: 14 residues. Germline CDR1 and CDR2: MNHEY and SVGAGI. Trimming left V 2 bases short and J 2 bases short, with 8 bases between.

The CDR3 bases are TGTGCCTGTCAGGGGGGCGGTGAAAAACTGTTTTTT. Its translation is CACQGGGEKLFF. V is TRBV30 and J is TRBJ1-4, with 7 bases aligning to TRBD1. V gave up 6 bases and J gave up 7 bases; unmatched junction bases: 5. Germline assignment: CDR1 GTSNPN and CDR2 SVGIG (reference sequence). This CDR3 is built from 12 residues.

The chain carries TRBV21-1 and TRBJ1-1. TRBV21-1 is tagged as a pseudogene. CDR3 size: 19 residues. CDR3 DNA: TGTGCCAGCAGCAAAGCTCCCCGGGGGCTAAGCATGTTGAACACTGAAGCTTTCTTT. This translates into CASSKAPRGLSMLNTEAFF.

The chain recombines TRBV5-5 with TRBJ2-7; no reliable D call. Germline CDR1 and CDR2: SGHKS and YYEKEE (reference sequence). V shed 3 bases and J shed 5 bases, with 12 bases lying between them. This CDR3 is 13 amino acids long. The CDR3 protein is CASSSGPPDEQYF. CDR3 bases: TGTGCCAGCAGCTCGGGCCCGCCGGACGAGCAGTACTTC.

The rearrangement uses TRBV18 and TRBJ1-5; no firm D call. V dropped 9 bases and J dropped 6 bases, with 12 bases sitting between them. Germline loops: CDR1 KGHSH, CDR2 LQKENI. CDR3 length: 12 amino acids. CDR3 amino acids: CASKKDGQPQHF. DNA for the CDR3: TGTGCCAGTAAAAAAGACGGTCAGCCCCAGCATTTT.

The chain recombines TRBV30 with TRBJ1-5, with D maybe TRBD1 (5 bases). Germline CDR1 GTSNPN, CDR2 SVGIG (reference sequence). V lost 4 bases, J lost 7 bases, and 20 bases lay in between. The CDR3 is made up of 15 amino acids. The CDR3 DNA reads as TGTGCCTGGAATCGGGACTTTGGACTCCTGCAGCCCCAGCATTTT. Amino acids: CAWNRDFGLLQPQHF.

CDR3 sequence (DNA): TGTGCCAGCAACCCGTGGGGCGCGAAGTCCCACGAGCAGTACTTC. Encoded protein: CASNPWGAKSHEQYF. The chain combines TRBV6-1 with TRBJ2-7; tentatively, D is TRBD1 (5 bases). V shed 7 bases and J shed 5 bases, with 21 bases lying between them. The CDR3 is 15 amino acids. Germline V lookup: CDR1 MNHNS, CDR2 SASEGT.

This clone has more than one count but fewer than ten. The rearrangement links TRBV2 to TRBJ2-5; 8 positions agree with TRBD1. V lost 6 bases, J lost 5 bases, and 5 bases stayed unmatched. This CDR3 has 13 residues. From germline, CDR1 is SNHLY and CDR2 FYNNEI. The CDR3 protein is CASSAGGFETQYF. In DNA form, the CDR3 reads TGTGCCAGCAGCGCAGGGGGCTTTGAGACCCAGTACTTC.

The CDR3 DNA reads as TGCAGCGTCCGGACAGGGCCAGGGGCCAACGTCCTGACTTTC. Protein product: CSVRTGPGANVLTF. The genes are TRBV29-1 and TRBJ2-6, with 8 bases that match TRBD1. The germline V gene encodes CDR1 SQVTM and CDR2 ANQGSEA. CDR3 length: 14 residues. The V gene end was trimmed by 6 bases and the J gene end by 4 bases; junction bases not matched to a gene: 5. Drawing the rest from reference TRBV29-1 and TRBJ2-6, the complete variable domain is SAVISQKPSRDICQRGTSLTIQCQVDSQVTMMFWYRQQPGQSLTLIATANQGSEATYESGFVIDKFPISRPNLTFSTLTVSNMSPEDSSIYLCSVRTGPGANVLTFGAGSRLTVL.

The J gene is TRBJ2-6, the V gene TRBV19, with D maybe TRBD2 (5 bases). V was shortened by 8 bases and J by 0 bases, with 11 bases between the two germline ends. This CDR3 contains 15 residues. Germline V gene lookup returns CDR1 LNHDA and CDR2 SQIVND (reference sequence). The CDR3: CASSTGFSGANVLTF. As DNA, the CDR3 is TGTGCCAGTTCTACGGGATTCTCTGGGGCCAACGTCCTGACTTTC.

The gene calls are TRBV7-6 and TRBJ2-7; 7 bases are shared with TRBD2. With 5 bases clipped from V and 6 bases from J, the junction kept 10 bases outside the gene matches. The germline CDR1 and CDR2 sequences are SGHVS and FNYEAQ. This CDR3 has 14 amino acids. The chain's CDR3 is CASSPTAGEREQYF. The CDR3 coding sequence is TGTGCCAGCAGCCCCACCGCGGGAGAACGCGAGCAGTACTTC.

The V gene is TRBV20-1, the J gene TRBJ2-1; D not resolved. CDR1 is DFQATT, CDR2 SNEGSKA, per germline (reference sequence). CDR3 length: 11 amino acids. Trimming removed 3 bases from V and 0 bases from J, with 0 bases in between. The CDR3 here is CSASSYNEQFF. The CDR3 DNA reads as TGCAGTGCTAGCTCCTACAATGAGCAGTTCTTC.

This chain uses TRBV7-2 with TRBJ1-1; 9 nucleotides line up with TRBD1. The germline V gene encodes CDR1 SGHTA and CDR2 FQGNSA. V dropped 2 bases and J dropped 6; count of bases not matched to a gene: 4. The CDR3 loop spans 14 amino acids. In nucleotides, the CDR3 is TGTGCCAGCAGCTTAAGTACAGGGGGCCCTGAAGCTTTCTTT. This sequence encodes CASSLSTGGPEAFF.

The CDR3 spells CASSPSGRSSEQYF. Written as DNA, the CDR3 is TGTGCCAGCAGCCCCTCCGGACGATCATCCGAGCAGTACTTC. The J gene is TRBJ2-7, the V gene TRBV9, with D hard to call. V lost 4 bases and J lost 6, with 17 bases in between. The germline gives CDR1 SGDLS, CDR2 YYNGEE. The CDR3 contains 14 residues.

Only a few counts were recorded for this clone. The genes are TRBV7-8 and TRBJ2-7; tentative D call: TRBD2 (5 bases). This CDR3 comprises 12 residues. Trimming took 5 bases from V and 6 from J, leaving 11 bases between them. From germline, CDR1 is SGHVS and CDR2 FQNEAQ. In DNA, the CDR3 is TGTGCCAGCAGCGGAGGTGCCGGCGAGCAGTACTTC. Translation gives CASSGGAGEQYF.

Comments on this clone: The same CDR3 is also encoded by other DNA sequences in this sample. The V and J genes are TRBV6-6 and TRBJ1-1; the match to TRBD1 covers 7 bases. Looked up from germline, CDR1 is MNHNY and CDR2 is SVGAGI (reference sequence). The CDR3 has 14 amino acids. V lost 2 bases, J lost 1 base, and 1 base stayed unmatched. The CDR3 region is CASSYRQGNTEAFF. The CDR3 DNA is TGTGCCAGCAGTTACCGACAGGGGAACACTGAAGCTTTCTTT.